A selection of T cell receptor beta chains follows, all from one sample in a study of blood T cell repertoires in COVID-19. Profiled with immunoSEQ multiplex PCR; TCRdb holds only in-frame clones, not every one. Among roughly 250,000 clones, approximately 86% were seen once, and the ten largest hold approximately 9.8%. Sequenced: peripheral blood. These receptors came from a man aged 35 to 55 who had recovered from COVID-19. CDR3s include the opening cysteine and the closing phenylalanine or tryptophan. A D gene is named only where the DNA matches it firmly. Rows give clone size only sometimes, using once, few, many, or a class for an expanded clone.

clone size,D gene,V gene,J gene,CDR3 protein,CDR3 DNA
.,TRBD2,TRBV29-1,TRBJ2-7,CSVLAGYEQYF,TGCAGCGTTCTAGCGGGATACGAGCAGTACTTC
once,TRBD2,TRBV9,TRBJ2-2,CASSVSSGRSVNTGELFF,TGTGCCAGCAGCGTAAGTAGCGGGAGGTCAGTGAACACCGGGGAGCTGTTTTTT
.,TRBD1,TRBV18,TRBJ1-5,CASSRGTGGDQPQHF,TGTGCCAGCTCACGTGGGACAGGGGGCGATCAGCCCCAGCATTTT
.,TRBD2,TRBV19,TRBJ2-5,CASSTRGSGRARETQYF,TGTGCCAGTAGTACCCGGGGTAGCGGGAGGGCTCGAGAGACCCAGTACTTC
.,TRBD2,TRBV29-1,TRBJ2-5,CSGLAGGETQYF,TGCAGCGGGCTAGCGGGCGGGGAGACCCAGTACTTC
.,.,TRBV2,TRBJ2-3,CASGSTGMLRNTQYF,TGTGCCAGCGGGAGTACAGGGATGCTCAGGAATACGCAGTATTTT
.,TRBD2,TRBV9,TRBJ2-3,CASSVAPGLAPDTQYF,TGTGCCAGCAGCGTAGCACCGGGACTAGCGCCAGATACGCAGTATTTT
.,TRBD1,TRBV19,TRBJ1-1,CASSTGGNTEAFF,TGTGCCAGTAGTACAGGGGGGAACACTGAAGCTTTCTTT
.,TRBD2,TRBV9,TRBJ2-1,CASSDSAQREPREQFF,TGTGCCAGCAGCGATAGTGCCCAGCGGGAGCCGCGTGAGCAGTTCTTC
once,TRBD1,TRBV9,TRBJ2-5,CASSPGQGRETQYF,TGTGCCAGCAGCCCGGGACAGGGAAGAGAGACCCAGTACTTC
.,TRBD1,TRBV7-8,TRBJ1-1,CASSFDRGHVTEAFF,TGTGCCAGCAGCTTCGACAGGGGGCATGTCACTGAAGCTTTCTTT
.,.,TRBV12-3/TRBV12-4,TRBJ2-1,CASSYLANEQFF,TGTGCCAGCAGCTATCTAGCGAATGAGCAGTTCTTC
.,TRBD2,TRBV7-2,TRBJ2-1,CASSPLAGEAYNEQFF,TGTGCCAGCAGCCCTCTGGCGGGAGAGGCCTACAATGAGCAGTTCTTC
.,.,TRBV10-2,TRBJ1-1,CASSESKGVRTEAFF,TGCGCCAGCAGTGAGTCGAAGGGGGTGAGGACTGAAGCTTTCTTT
once,.,TRBV5-1,TRBJ2-5,CASSFGGGTQETQYF,TGCGCCAGCAGTTTTGGAGGCGGGACGCAAGAGACCCAGTACTTC
.,.,TRBV2,TRBJ2-4,CASTESGWIAKNIQYF,TGTGCCAGCACGGAGTCAGGGTGGATAGCCAAAAACATTCAGTACTTC
.,.,TRBV7-8,TRBJ1-1,CASSLLEGSEAFF,TGTGCCAGCAGCTTATTGGAGGGATCTGAAGCTTTCTTT
.,.,TRBV6-1,TRBJ1-5,CASSEGRVMGRGQPQHF,TGTGCCAGCAGTGAAGGACGAGTAATGGGGCGCGGTCAGCCCCAGCATTTT
.,TRBD1,TRBV28,TRBJ2-3,CASSLTGASDTQYF,TGTGCCAGCAGTTTAACAGGGGCATCAGATACGCAGTATTTT
.,TRBD2,TRBV10-3,TRBJ2-5,CAISESGTIETQYF,TGTGCCATCAGTGAGTCTGGGACTATTGAGACCCAGTACTTC
.,.,TRBV18,TRBJ2-5,CASSPTSTGSETQYF,TGTGCCAGCTCACCGACGTCTACAGGGTCAGAGACCCAGTACTTC
.,.,TRBV5-1,TRBJ2-3,CASSSGATDTQYF,TGCGCCAGCAGCTCCGGAGCCACAGATACGCAGTATTTT
.,.,TRBV6-6,TRBJ2-2,CASSVDSFTGELFF,TGTGCCAGCAGTGTTGACTCGTTCACCGGGGAGCTGTTTTTT
.,.,TRBV29-1,TRBJ1-1,CSVVILRGEAEAFF,TGCAGCGTTGTCATCCTTCGGGGAGAGGCTGAAGCTTTCTTT
.,TRBD2,TRBV6-5,TRBJ2-1,CASRKLAGEQDEQFF,TGTGCCAGCAGAAAACTAGCGGGAGAGCAGGATGAGCAGTTCTTC
.,.,TRBV18,TRBJ2-4,CASSPEGGANIQYF,TGTGCCAGCTCACCTGAGGGGGGGGCGAACATTCAGTACTTC
.,TRBD2,TRBV7-2,TRBJ2-1,CASSGILAGGPRRNNEQFF,TGTGCCAGCAGCGGAATTTTAGCGGGGGGCCCGAGACGTAACAATGAGCAGTTCTTC
.,TRBD2,TRBV19,TRBJ2-1,CATTSGTDYNEQFF,TGTGCCACTACAAGCGGGACCGACTACAATGAGCAGTTCTTC
.,.,TRBV14,TRBJ1-1,CASSQVGGPGPQAFF,TGTGCCAGCAGCCAAGTTGGGGGCCCTGGGCCTCAAGCTTTCTTT
.,TRBD2,TRBV6-2/TRBV6-3,TRBJ2-5,CASSYRGGGASRETQYF,TGTGCCAGCAGTTACCGAGGCGGGGGGGCTTCTCGAGAGACCCAGTACTTC
once,.,TRBV11-3,TRBJ2-7,CAGGPSARRPHYEQYF,TGTGCGGGGGGGCCTTCAGCGCGCCGTCCCCACTACGAGCAGTACTTC
.,.,TRBV7-2,TRBJ1-2,CASSWGRFSYGYTF,TGTGCCAGCAGCTGGGGGCGATTCTCCTATGGCTACACCTTC
.,TRBD1,TRBV5-1,TRBJ2-2,CASSPRQGNTGELFF,TGCGCCAGCAGCCCCAGACAGGGCAATACCGGGGAGCTGTTTTTT
.,.,TRBV29-1,TRBJ1-2,CSVEEGLHRNGYTF,TGCAGCGTTGAAGAGGGCCTACACCGGAATGGCTACACCTTC
.,.,TRBV5-4,TRBJ2-3,CASSLSLLGTDTQYF,TGTGCCAGCAGCTTGTCCCTCCTAGGCACAGATACGCAGTATTTT
.,.,TRBV24-1,TRBJ2-1,CATSWRDNEQFF,TGTGCCACCAGTTGGAGAGACAATGAGCAGTTCTTC
.,TRBD1,TRBV5-1,TRBJ2-4,CASSFAPGQGKLVAKNIQYF,TGCGCCAGCAGCTTTGCTCCGGGACAGGGGAAGCTCGTAGCCAAAAACATTCAGTACTTC
few,.,TRBV7-9,TRBJ1-6,CASSVQGNSPLHF,TGTGCCAGCAGCGTCCAGGGGAATTCACCCCTCCACTTT
.,TRBD2,TRBV5-1,TRBJ2-5,CASSPSLAGGPQETQYF,TGCGCCAGCAGCCCTAGCCTAGCGGGGGGCCCTCAAGAGACCCAGTACTTC
.,.,TRBV6-6,TRBJ1-3,CASSYRSSSGNTIYF,TGTGCCAGCAGTTATCGATCCAGCTCTGGAAACACCATATATTTT
.,.,TRBV6-2/TRBV6-3,TRBJ2-3,CASSISGSHGTQYF,TGTGCCAGCAGCATCAGCGGGTCCCACGGTACGCAGTATTTT
few,TRBD1,TRBV6-2/TRBV6-3,TRBJ1-5,CASSGTGRYQPQHF,TGTGCCAGCAGTGGGACAGGAAGGTATCAGCCCCAGCATTTT
.,TRBD1,TRBV7-2,TRBJ2-1,CASSLLTGVVRNEQFF,TGTGCCAGCAGCTTGTTGACAGGGGTTGTACGCAATGAGCAGTTCTTC
.,TRBD2,TRBV9,TRBJ2-1,CASSTSGGNEQFF,TGTGCCAGCAGCACGTCGGGGGGCAATGAGCAGTTCTTC
.,.,TRBV9,TRBJ2-3,CASSPFWRGTDTQYF,TGTGCCAGCAGCCCTTTTTGGCGGGGCACAGATACGCAGTATTTT